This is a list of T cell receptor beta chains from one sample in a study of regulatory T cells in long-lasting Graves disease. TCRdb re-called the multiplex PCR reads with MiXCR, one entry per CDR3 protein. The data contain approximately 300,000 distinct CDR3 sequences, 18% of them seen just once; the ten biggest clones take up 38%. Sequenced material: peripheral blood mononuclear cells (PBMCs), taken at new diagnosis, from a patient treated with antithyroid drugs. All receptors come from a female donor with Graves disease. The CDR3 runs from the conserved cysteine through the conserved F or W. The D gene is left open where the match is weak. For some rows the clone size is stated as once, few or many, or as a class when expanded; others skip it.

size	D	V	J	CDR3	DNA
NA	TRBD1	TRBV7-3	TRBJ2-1	CASSSTGTGADNEQFF	TGTGCCAGCAGCTCCACCGGGACAGGGGCCGACAATGAGCAGTTCTTC
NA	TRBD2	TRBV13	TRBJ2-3	CASSFGAGESDTQYF	TGTGCCAGCAGCTTCGGGGCGGGAGAATCAGATACGCAGTATTTT
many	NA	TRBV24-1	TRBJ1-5	CATSPSRASSNQPQHF	TGTGCCACCAGTCCTTCCCGGGCCTCCAGCAATCAGCCCCAGCATTTT
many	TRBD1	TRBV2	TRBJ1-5	CASSGQGISVKPQHF	TGTGCCAGCAGCGGACAGGGGATCTCGGTTAAGCCCCAGCATTTT
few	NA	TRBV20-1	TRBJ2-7	CSALTGSGSDEQYF	TGCAGTGCTTTAACAGGGAGCGGTTCCGACGAGCAGTACTTC
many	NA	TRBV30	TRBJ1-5	CAWSVGRNSNQPQHF	TGTGCCTGGAGTGTAGGCAGGAACTCTAATCAGCCCCAGCATTTT
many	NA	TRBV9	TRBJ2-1	CASSVESGPYNEQFF	TGTGCCAGCAGCGTAGAGAGCGGTCCCTACAATGAGCAGTTCTTC
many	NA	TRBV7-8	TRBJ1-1	CASSPTSVQGMNTEAFF	TGTGCCAGCAGCCCGACGTCGGTACAAGGCATGAACACTGAAGCTTTCTTT
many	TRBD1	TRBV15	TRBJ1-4	CATSGDRERNEKLFF	TGTGCCACCAGCGGCGACAGGGAGCGAAATGAAAAACTGTTTTTT
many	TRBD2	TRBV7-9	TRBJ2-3	CASSYSGRADTQYF	TGTGCCAGCAGCTATAGCGGGAGGGCAGATACGCAGTATTTT
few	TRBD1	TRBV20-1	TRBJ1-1	CSARFPGQGGTEAFF	TGCAGTGCTCGCTTCCCGGGACAGGGGGGGACTGAAGCTTTCTTT
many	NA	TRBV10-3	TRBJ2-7	CAISESGGPYSYEQYF	TGTGCCATCAGTGAGTCGGGAGGACCCTACTCCTACGAGCAGTACTTC
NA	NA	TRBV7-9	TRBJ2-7	CASSPQWGTSYEQYF	TGTGCCAGCAGCCCCCAGTGGGGGACTTCCTACGAGCAGTACTTC
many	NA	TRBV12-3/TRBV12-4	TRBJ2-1	CASSPGRRVAPYNEQFF	TGTGCCAGCAGTCCTGGGCGTCGGGTTGCCCCTTACAATGAGCAGTTCTTC
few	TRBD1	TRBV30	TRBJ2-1	CAWSETGASYNEQFF	TGTGCCTGGAGCGAGACAGGGGCCTCCTACAATGAGCAGTTCTTC
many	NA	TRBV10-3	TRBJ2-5	CAISGDGKGEETQYF	TGTGCCATCAGTGGTGACGGGAAAGGGGAAGAGACCCAGTACTTC
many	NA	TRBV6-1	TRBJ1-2	CASSPQAHRPNYGYTF	TGTGCCAGCAGTCCCCAGGCGCATAGACCTAACTATGGCTACACCTTC
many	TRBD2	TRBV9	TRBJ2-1	CASSAPAGGSYNEQFF	TGTGCCAGCAGCGCCCCAGCGGGAGGCTCCTACAATGAGCAGTTCTTC
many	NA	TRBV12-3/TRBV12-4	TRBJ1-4	CASSRVPGEKLFF	TGTGCCAGCAGTAGAGTTCCGGGAGAAAAACTGTTTTTT
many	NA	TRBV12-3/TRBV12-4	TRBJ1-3	CASTPKGTLSPNTIYF	TGTGCCAGCACCCCGAAGGGGACACTCTCACCAAACACCATATATTTT
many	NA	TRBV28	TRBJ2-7	CASSFFGPTFYEQYF	TGTGCCAGCAGTTTCTTCGGGCCTACCTTCTACGAGCAGTACTTC
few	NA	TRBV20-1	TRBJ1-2	CRGVGGPGSGYTF	TGCAGGGGCGTCGGGGGGCCTGGGAGTGGCTACACCTTC
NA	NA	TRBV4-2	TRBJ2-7	CASSQLDEQYF	TGTGCCAGCAGCCAACTTGACGAGCAGTACTTC
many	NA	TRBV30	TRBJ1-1	CAWSKPRTYPEAFF	TGTGCCTGGAGTAAGCCCCGGACATATCCTGAAGCTTTCTTT
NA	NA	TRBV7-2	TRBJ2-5	CASSPNGETQYF	TGTGCCAGCAGCCCTAACGGGGAGACCCAGTACTTC
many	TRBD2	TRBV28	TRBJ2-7	CASTASGGHYEQYF	TGTGCCAGCACGGCTAGCGGGGGTCACTACGAGCAGTACTTC
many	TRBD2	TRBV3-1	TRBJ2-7	CASSRSSGRKREQYF	TGTGCCAGCAGCCGAAGTAGCGGGAGAAAGCGCGAGCAGTACTTC
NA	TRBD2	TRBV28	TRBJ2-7	CASTRLADYEQYF	TGTGCCAGCACGAGACTAGCGGACTACGAGCAGTACTTC
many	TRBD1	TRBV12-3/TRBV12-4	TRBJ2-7	CASSLSGTAIYEQYF	TGTGCCAGCAGTTTGTCCGGGACAGCCATCTACGAGCAGTACTTC
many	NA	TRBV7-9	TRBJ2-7	CASSRGTINYEQYF	TGTGCCAGCAGCAGAGGGACAATAAACTACGAGCAGTACTTC
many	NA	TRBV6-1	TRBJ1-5	CASRGAGGNQPQHF	TGTGCCAGCAGAGGGGCAGGGGGCAATCAGCCCCAGCATTTT
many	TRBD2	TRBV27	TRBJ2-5	CASKPLGVASGTQETQYF	TGTGCCAGCAAACCTCTCGGTGTGGCTAGCGGAACCCAAGAGACCCAGTACTTC
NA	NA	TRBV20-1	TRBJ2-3	CSATPVRATDTQYF	TGCAGTGCCACTCCGGTTAGGGCCACAGATACGCAGTATTTT
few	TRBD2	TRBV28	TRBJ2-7	CVSSSPGGRALDEQYF	TGTGTCAGCAGTTCCCCTGGAGGGAGGGCCCTCGACGAGCAGTACTTC
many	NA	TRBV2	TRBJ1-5	CASSEPGSNQPQHF	TGTGCCAGCAGTGAACCCGGGAGCAATCAGCCCCAGCATTTT
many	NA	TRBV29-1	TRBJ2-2	CSASSTGELFF	TGCAGCGCTTCTTCCACCGGGGAGCTGTTTTTT
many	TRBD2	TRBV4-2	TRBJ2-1	CASSQAGLGLAIYNEQFF	TGTGCCAGCAGCCAAGCCGGACTAGGACTAGCCATATACAATGAGCAGTTCTTC
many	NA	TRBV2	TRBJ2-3	CASSEAGEADTQYF	TGTGCCAGCAGTGAGGCAGGGGAGGCAGATACGCAGTATTTT
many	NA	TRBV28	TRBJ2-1	CAGQRGSEQFF	TGTGCCGGCCAACGTGGGAGTGAGCAGTTCTTC
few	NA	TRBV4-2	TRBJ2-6	CASSQISSGRGANVLTF	TGTGCCAGCAGCCAGATTTCCTCAGGGCGGGGGGCCAACGTCCTGACTTTC
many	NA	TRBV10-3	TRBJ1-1	CAISEVGLDTEAFF	TGTGCCATCAGTGAGGTGGGTCTCGACACTGAAGCTTTCTTT
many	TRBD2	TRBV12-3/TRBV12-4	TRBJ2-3	CATNRRHSGRADTQYF	TGTGCCACCAACCGCCGACATAGCGGGAGGGCAGATACGCAGTATTTT
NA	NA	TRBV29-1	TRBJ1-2	CSVSGRGPYGYTF	TGCAGCGTGTCGGGGCGGGGGCCCTATGGCTACACCTTC
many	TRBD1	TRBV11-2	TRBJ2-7	CASSSAGTGGEQYF	TGTGCCAGCAGCTCCGCCGGGACAGGGGGCGAGCAGTACTTC
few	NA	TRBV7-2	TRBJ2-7	CASSLTDGTPYEQYF	TGTGCCAGCAGCCTAACGGACGGGACACCCTACGAGCAGTACTTC
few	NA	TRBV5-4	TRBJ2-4	CASSPRRAGTKNIQYF	TGTGCCAGCAGCCCCAGAAGGGCGGGAACCAAAAACATTCAGTACTTC